The source of this T cell receptor beta chain is a study of CXCR3-negative and CXCR3-positive naive CD8 T cells. Findings and limits, study-wide: CXCR3-positive naive cells carried more hydrophobic TRB CDR3s than CXCR3-negative naive cells did. Naive subsets were similarly diverse, while memory CD8+ repertoires were much less diverse.

As for this clonotype: What it binds is not known.

This CDR3 is built from 12 residues. CDR1 is SQVTM and CDR2 is ANQGSEA in the germline V gene. The TRB libraries of cDNA were built by UMI-labeled 5' RACE. Using the 5' RACE reads, TCRdb records one entry per CDR3 protein without DNA. The ten most abundant clones cover around 1.7% of a sample with 70,000 to 100,000 distinct CDR3 sequences. The source of this sequence is a human donor in good health. Some clones in this sample may be carry-over from other donors' samples. The chain recombines TRBV29-1 with TRBJ2-1. Specimen: naive CXCR3- CD8+ T cells from blood. Subset indicated: CD45RO-CCR7+CD27+CD95- naive CD8+ T cells lacking CXCR3 (TNR3-). CDR3 sequence: CSVDKDYNEQFF.